This T cell receptor (beta chain) was found in a study of memory CD4+ T cells and cytomegalovirus serostatus. Background on the study: Donors were healthy Belgian adults, several CMV seropositive and under 30 seronegative.

The sort gate was single viable CD3+CD4+CD8-CD45RO+ cells for memory CD4+ T cells. Produced via immunoSEQ multiplex PCR; TCRdb's table is partial and in-frame only. The sample carries tens of thousands of clones, 70% to 85% recorded once. General study points: Each of 67 CMV-associated TCRbeta sequences occurred in one to five individuals. A US-trained random forest predicted CMV serostatus with median AUC roughly 0.9.

Of note for this clone: Antigen specificity is unknown.

V was clipped by 0 bases and J by 3 bases, with 8 bases between them. From germline, CDR1 is SGHNT and CDR2 YYREEE (reference sequence). The CDR3 is 14 residues long. This chain uses TRBV5-4 with TRBJ2-3; TRBD1 is a possible D gene (5 bases). This sequence was found in an adult in good health and CMV-seronegative. Sequencing was done on a sample of memory CD4+ T cells from blood. The CDR3 DNA is TGTGCCAGCAGCTTGGCCTGGACAACAGATACGCAGTATTTT. It is translated as CASSLAWTTDTQYF.